This T cell receptor beta chain came from a study of response to subunit inactivated influenza vaccine. Trimming at V came to 1 base and at J to 8 bases, leaving 4 bases not matched to a gene. Germline assignment: CDR1 SGHTA and CDR2 FQGTGA. The CDR3 contains 14 residues. A single record per CDR3 protein comes from TCRdb applying MiXCR to the RT-PCR reads. The data show about 570,000 distinct CDR3 sequences, 10% to 12% seen once. These data were also reused for a study on T cells expressing NK-cell markers. That paper adds: What made the TCR beta cDNA was 5'RACE template switching with UMIs. Sorting was limited to alpha-beta TCR-expressing T cells with an anti-gamma-delta TCR antibody in several experiments. The CD3+CD56-NKG2C+ fraction of a few donors was also led by these clonotypes.

The sequenced sample was PBMCs from blood, obtained on the day of vaccination. The V call is TRBV7-3, the J call TRBJ2-1; TRBD2 aligns across 8 bases. The sequence came from a man aged 50 to 59 who received an inactivated influenza vaccine. The CDR3 region has the DNA TGTGCCAGCAGCTTAAGTGGAGCGGGAGATGAGCAGTTCTTC. Translated, it gives CASSLSGAGDEQFF. Using reference TRBV7-3 and TRBJ2-1 for the parts outside the CDR3, the full variable domain is GAGVSQTPSNKVTEKGKYVELRCDPISGHTALYWYRQSLGQGPEFLIYFQGTGAADDSGLPNDRFFAVRPEGSVSTLKIQRTERGDSAVYLCASSLSGAGDEQFFGPGTRLTVL.